These 18 T cell receptor beta chains were all obtained from the same sample, sequenced in a study of blood T cell repertoires in COVID-19. The repertoire was sequenced with immunoSEQ multiplex PCR; TCRdb's copy has only in-frame clones and lacks some. The sample lists about 200,000 clones; 70% to 80% were seen once. The sample taken for sequencing was peripheral blood. The receptor set was obtained from a woman between 40 and 50 years old with COVID-19, enrolled during active disease.

This clone occurred many times. The chain uses TRBV2 and TRBJ1-1; 7 bases match TRBD1. The germline V gene encodes CDR1 SNHLY and CDR2 FYNNEI. This CDR3 has 14 residues. V gave up 5 bases and J gave up 1 base; unmatched junction bases: 4. CDR3 sequence: CASSPGTANTEAFF. The CDR3 nucleotides are TGTGCCAGCAGTCCCGGGACAGCGAACACTGAAGCTTTCTTT.

The chain is built from TRBV5-1 and TRBJ1-2; 7 nucleotides agree with TRBD1. The CDR3 is made up of 14 amino acids. Germline V CDR1 and CDR2: SGHRS, YFSETQ. J lost 2 bases, V lost 3 bases, and 4 bases had no gene match. The CDR3 DNA follows: TGCGCCAGCAGCTCCGAGACAGGGAACTATGGCTACACCTTC. Encoded protein: CASSSETGNYGYTF.

V is TRBV30 and J is TRBJ2-7; D call uncertain. V was trimmed by 2 bases and J by 2 bases, leaving 10 bases between them. Germline V gene sequence: CDR1 GTSNPN, CDR2 SVGIG (reference sequence). The CDR3 is 13 amino acids. CDR3 DNA sequence: TGTGCCTGGAGTAAGAGAGGTACCTACGAGCAGTACTTC. It specifies CAWSKRGTYEQYF.

Only a few counts were recorded for this clone. The CDR3 here is CATSRVGGINEQYF. CDR3 bases: TGTGCCACCAGCAGAGTAGGCGGGATCAACGAGCAGTACTTC. J is TRBJ2-7 and V is TRBV15; possible D gene TRBD2, 6 bases. V lost 1 base, J lost 5 bases, and 12 bases lay in between. This CDR3 contains 14 residues. The germline CDR1 and CDR2 sequences are LNHNV and YYDKDF (reference sequence).

The rearrangement links TRBV7-8 to TRBJ2-1; D not resolved. The V gene's germline CDR1 is SGHVS and CDR2 FQNEAQ. Trimming shortened V by 1 base and J by 7 bases, and 8 bases separated the two germline ends. The CDR3 is 13 amino acids. The CDR3 loop reads CASSLGAENEQFF. CDR3 nucleotides: TGTGCCAGCAGCTTAGGGGCTGAGAATGAGCAGTTCTTC.

The chain carries TRBV3-1 (or the pseudogene TRBV3-2) and TRBJ1-1; D not certain. The CDR3 is 12 amino acids. Germline-derived CDR1 and CDR2 are LGHDT and YNNKEL (reference sequence). V was shortened by 2 bases and J by 8 bases, with 9 bases between the two germline ends. CDR3 region: CASSQQVSEAFF. In DNA, the CDR3 is TGTGCCAGCAGCCAACAGGTTTCGGAAGCTTTCTTT.

This clone was counted between two and nine times. V usage is TRBV7-6 and J usage is TRBJ1-4; D is possibly TRBD1 (5 bases). Between the trimmed V and J ends, which lost 2 bases and 8 bases, there was a span of 15 bases. Germline values: CDR1 SGHVS, CDR2 FNYEAQ. This CDR3 comprises 15 residues. The CDR3 bases are TGTGCCAGCAGCTTAACGGCGGGGGATAAGGAAAAACTGTTTTTT. Amino acid sequence: CASSLTAGDKEKLFF.

The genes are TRBV5-1 and TRBJ2-3; tentatively, D is TRBD1 (5 bases). The CDR3 is 14 residues long. Germline V lookup: CDR1 SGHRS, CDR2 YFSETQ. V lost 4 bases and J 0 bases, leaving 9 bases between the germline ends. CDR3 in DNA: TGCGCCAGCAGCAGGGGCGCTAGCACAGATACGCAGTATTTT. It yields the protein CASSRGASTDTQYF.

Of note for this clone: One junction end disagrees with the germline gene, perhaps due to a read error. This rearrangement joins TRBV5-5 to TRBJ2-3; D possibly corresponds to TRBD2 (6 bases). The CDR3 has 16 amino acids. Germline V gene lookup returns CDR1 SGHKS and CDR2 YYEKEE (reference sequence). For the CDR3, the DNA is TGTGCCAGCAGCTCGACCGAGACTAGATATACAGATGCGCAGTATTTT. Protein: CASSSTETRYTDAQYF.

This clone has at least ten counts. A junction end diverges from the germline sequence, so it may reflect a read error. The CDR3 DNA is TGTGCCTGGAGTTTGGACTCCCACAATGAGCAGTTCTTC. Protein sequence: CAWSLDSHNEQFF. V gene TRBV30 combines with J gene TRBJ2-1, with D perhaps TRBD2 (5 bases). Germline assignment: CDR1 GTSNPN and CDR2 SVGIG (reference sequence). The CDR3 has 13 residues.

The chain couples TRBV4-1 to TRBJ1-6; D remains ambiguous. V was pared by 1 base and J by 9 bases, with 13 bases between. Germline lookup yields CDR1 MGHRA and CDR2 YSYEKL. The CDR3 spans 15 residues. CDR3 protein: CASSQAAVGSSPLHF. The CDR3 bases are TGCGCCAGCAGCCAAGCGGCGGTAGGGAGTTCACCCCTCCACTTT.

The V gene is TRBV19, the J gene TRBJ2-1, with D possibly matching TRBD2 (7 bases). Germline values: CDR1 LNHDA, CDR2 SQIVND (reference sequence). This CDR3 comprises 16 residues. V lost 3 bases and J lost 0, with 12 bases in between. CDR3 amino acids: CASSIGGGLSYNEQFF. In DNA form, the CDR3 reads TGTGCCAGTAGTATTGGCGGGGGCCTCTCCTACAATGAGCAGTTCTTC. Full variable domain (rest looked up from reference TRBV19 and TRBJ2-1): DGGITQSPKYLFRKEGQNVTLSCEQNLNHDAMYWYRQDPGQGLRLIYYSQIVNDFQKGDIAEGYSVSREKKESFPLTVTSAQKNPTAFYLCASSIGGGLSYNEQFFGPGTRLTVL.

As to this clone: The CDR3 does not end in the conserved phenylalanine or tryptophan, so this is likely a read error. It is unclear where the CDR3 begins or ends on the DNA, so no DNA is shown, and the CDR3 is as TCRdb lists it. This chain links TRBV9 with TRBJ2-7; TRBD1, the D gene given by the table, was not confirmed from the DNA. Germline lookup yields CDR1 SGDLS and CDR2 YYNGEE. The CDR3 comprises 11 residues, both ends counted. The CDR3 region is CASSVDRTHWH.

The V call is TRBV2, the J call TRBJ2-1; 9 nucleotides line up with TRBD1. V shed 8 bases and J 7 bases; nucleotides not matched to a gene: 9. This CDR3 has 14 residues. Germline loops: CDR1 SNHLY, CDR2 FYNNEI. CDR3 coding DNA: TGTGCCAGCCGCGGGACAGGGATGGGGAATGAGCAGTTCTTC. It codes for CASRGTGMGNEQFF.

This clone was found a few times. V usage is TRBV7-3 and J usage is TRBJ2-7, with TRBD1 matching over 10 bases. CDR1 SGHTA and CDR2 FQGTGA come from the germline V gene. The CDR3 covers 16 residues. Unmatched junction bases numbered 7, after V lost 2 bases and J lost 3 bases. Here the CDR3 reads CASSLGSRTGGYEQYF. The CDR3 DNA reads TGTGCCAGCAGCTTAGGATCAAGGACAGGGGGCTACGAGCAGTACTTC.

The V call is TRBV5-4, the J call TRBJ2-3, with 11 bases that match TRBD2. Trimming cost V 4 bases and J 0 bases; bases outside gene matches: 4. Germline loops: CDR1 SGHNT, CDR2 YYREEE (reference sequence). CDR3 length: 16 amino acids. CDR3 region: CASSRTSGPSTDTQYF. The CDR3 DNA reads TGTGCCAGCAGCCGGACTAGCGGGCCTAGCACAGATACGCAGTATTTT.

This chain uses TRBV6-5 with TRBJ2-2; no firm D call. V lost 6 bases and J lost 1, with 9 bases in between. Germline lookup yields CDR1 MNHEY and CDR2 SVGAGI. This CDR3 spans 14 amino acids. The CDR3 is CASSGDMNTGELFF. The CDR3 DNA follows: TGTGCCAGCAGCGGTGACATGAACACCGGGGAGCTGTTTTTT.

The gene calls are TRBV19 and TRBJ2-7; D is possibly TRBD1 (5 bases). Trimming removed 3 bases at V and 0 bases at J, with 12 bases between. The germline gives CDR1 LNHDA, CDR2 SQIVND (reference sequence). The CDR3 loop spans 15 amino acids. The CDR3 sequence is CASSMGWGLSYEQYF. Here the CDR3 DNA reads TGTGCCAGTAGTATGGGCTGGGGCCTCTCCTACGAGCAGTACTTC.